Included here is one TCR beta chain sequence, with context. Sequenced by immunoSEQ multiplex PCR; TCRdb stores in-frame clones only, minus some. The data contain more than 250,000 clones, 70% to 90% of them singletons. This CDR3 is built from 13 residues. Germline values: CDR1 LGHDT, CDR2 YNNKEL (reference sequence). J lost 3 bases, V lost 4 bases, and 2 bases had no gene match. The sample belongs to a study of blood T cell repertoires in COVID-19. The source material was PBMCs or T cells enriched from blood (not recorded which). This sequence originates from a man aged 25-45 years who had recovered from COVID-19. V is TRBV3-1 (or the pseudogene TRBV3-2) and J is TRBJ1-1, with 7 bases aligning to TRBD1. The CDR3 DNA follows: TGTGCCAGCAGCCCAGGGGGTGACACTGAAGCTTTCTTT. This encodes CASSPGGDTEAFF.